This TCR beta chain originates from a study of cytomegalovirus exposure and HLA in healthy donors (TCRdb year 2017). Concerning the study at large: According to a later analysis, the roughly 120 validation repertoires were produced on the same platform as the roughly 600 repertoires of the first cohort. A separate validation cohort of roughly 130 different subjects was used in addition to the approximately 700-subject first cohort. High-throughput TCR immunosequencing, statistical association of individual TCRs with disease status, and machine learning were combined to predict cytomegalovirus infection status. The study was designed to test whether signatures of past pathogen exposure could be identified by cataloging public T cell receptors. Here is what the overall study found, with its caveats: According to the authors, the approach could potentially be generalized to other disease states and immunological phenotypes. In the study, 150 to 200 TCR beta chains were listed as associated with cytomegalovirus. While some public TCRs were present in many individuals, most TCR sequences turned up only very rarely across donors. Of the cluster scores, about 94% were above 0 in a later analysis, which found that TCRs clustered in the first cohort also tended to co-occur in the 120 validation repertoires. Cytomegalovirus status was reported to be diagnosed by the classifier with high specificity and sensitivity in both the original and validation cohorts. All 120 or so repertoires were used to score co-occurrence in the validation cohort in a later analysis, because that analysis had no HLA typing for the cohort. A few of the identified cytomegalovirus-associated TCR beta chains were confirmed in vitro to be specific for cytomegalovirus antigens.

For this chain, trimming is 3 bases at the V end and 0 bases at the J end, and the number of junction bases without a gene match is 0. The CDR3 holds 14 amino acids from the cysteine to the phenylalanine. Only the CDR3 region is kept as DNA, spanning 42 bases read in frame from base 1. From the germline V gene (reference sequence), CDR1 is LNHDA and CDR2 is SQIVND. Library construction relied on the immunoSEQ multiplex PCR assay. As for the original processing: A statistical classification framework was built for diagnosing cytomegalovirus status from the catalog of TCR beta chain sequences. TCRdb provides this immuneACCESS table in a form limited to in-frame rearrangements. Some clones are lacking; in checked studies, under half of them reflect an unresolved V gene, and why the rest are absent is not known. D and trimming come from the DNA, and the V and J calls and clone size come from that table. Here the sample has roughly 330,000 clones; roughly nine tenths occur a single time. Roughly 1.1% of the sample is taken by the ten largest.

Of note for this clone: Its specific antigen is unknown. One base away there is no much larger clone; base qualities are not given.

Donors formed part of the validation cohort, which comprised 120 subjects and was distinct from the first cohort of under 850 subjects. The chain is encoded by TRBV19 joined to TRBJ2-7, and 9 junction bases match TRBD1. The receptor's source is a woman aged 25 to 39 in good health and CMV-seropositive. Input material: PBMCs. CDR3 region: CASSMDRGSYEQYF. The sequenced DNA: TGTGCCAGTAGTATGGACAGGGGCTCCTACGAGCAGTACTTC.